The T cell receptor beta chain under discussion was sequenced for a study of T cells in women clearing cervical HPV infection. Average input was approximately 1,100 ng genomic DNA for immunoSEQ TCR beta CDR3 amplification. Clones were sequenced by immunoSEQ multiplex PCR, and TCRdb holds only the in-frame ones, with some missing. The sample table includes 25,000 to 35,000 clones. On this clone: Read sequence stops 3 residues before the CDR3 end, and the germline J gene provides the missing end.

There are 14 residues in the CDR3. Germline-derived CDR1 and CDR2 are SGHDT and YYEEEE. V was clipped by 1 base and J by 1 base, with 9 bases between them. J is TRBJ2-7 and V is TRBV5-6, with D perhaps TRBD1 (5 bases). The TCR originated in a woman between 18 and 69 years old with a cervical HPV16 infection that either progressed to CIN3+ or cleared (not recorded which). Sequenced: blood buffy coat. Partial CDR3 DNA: TGTGCCAGCAGCTTGATTGGGGCGTCCTACGAG. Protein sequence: CASSLIGASYE. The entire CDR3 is CASSLIGASYEQYF.